These 10 T cell receptor beta chains were sequenced from one sample in a study of CD8 T cells in Susac syndrome. The RNA input was about 0.45 to 1 ug, and it was reverse transcribed with random hexamers. TCRdb used MiXCR to reprocess the immunoSEQ multiplex PCR reads, holding one entry per CDR3 protein. The profile shows 160,000 or so distinct CDR3 sequences, just under 97% of them singletons. Sequencing used CD8+ T cells from PBMCs. The source is a human donor with multiple sclerosis.

This chain connects TRBV29-1 to TRBJ2-5; 9 bases match TRBD1. Per the germline V gene, CDR1 is SQVTM and CDR2 is ANQGSEA. Trimming at V came to 3 bases and at J to 7 bases, leaving 3 bases not matched to a gene. CDR3 length equals 12 residues. This CDR3 reads CSVERQGGTQYF. The CDR3 bases are TGCAGCGTTGAGAGACAGGGGGGGACCCAGTACTTC.

The chain joins TRBV7-9 to TRBJ1-2, with D possibly TRBD1 on 5 matching bases. The CDR3 totals 18 residues. Germline-derived CDR1 and CDR2 are SEHNR and FQNEAQ (reference sequence). Trimming stripped 3 bases from V and 3 bases from J, with 23 bases between. CDR3 sequence reads: CASSLLGAADSGDYGYTF. The CDR3 nucleotides are TGTGCCAGCAGCTTGCTTGGGGCAGCAGATTCCGGGGACTATGGCTACACCTTC.

The V and J genes are TRBV20-1 and TRBJ2-1, with TRBD2 matching 12 bases. The CDR3 runs 16 residues. V gave up 3 bases and J gave up 6 bases; unmatched junction bases: 9. Germline V CDR1 and CDR2: DFQATT, SNEGSKA (reference sequence). CDR3 sequence: CSARTATSGGLNEQFF. The CDR3 DNA follows: TGCAGTGCTAGGACCGCGACTAGCGGGGGCCTCAATGAGCAGTTCTTC.

V and J are TRBV12-3 or TRBV12-4 and TRBJ2-2; D is undetermined. Trimming took off 6 bases at V and 1 base at J, with 12 bases between the two ends. There are 15 residues in the CDR3. As DNA, the CDR3 is TGTGCCAGCAGACGATACAGTGTGAACACCGGGGAGCTGTTTTTT. This encodes CASRRYSVNTGELFF.

The CDR3 DNA reads TGTGCCAGCAATTCCGCGAAGAGCACAGATACGCAGTATTTT. It yields the protein CASNSAKSTDTQYF. The V gene is TRBV12-3 or TRBV12-4, the J gene TRBJ2-3, with no clear D. The CDR3 has 14 residues. Trimming pared 7 bases from V and 0 bases from J, leaving 11 bases between.

The chain carries TRBV5-6 and TRBJ1-5; D gene ambiguous. Germline V lookup: CDR1 SGHDT, CDR2 YYEEEE. Trimming removed 0 bases at V and 1 base at J, with 11 bases between. The CDR3 length is 16 residues. The CDR3 DNA sequence: TGTGCCAGCAGCTTGGGGGGAGGACGGAGCAATCAGCCCCAGCATTTT. Amino acids: CASSLGGGRSNQPQHF.

The rearrangement links TRBV3-1 to TRBJ1-2, with 7 bases aligning to TRBD1. CDR3 length equals 15 residues. Losses at the gene ends were 0 bases for V and 3 bases for J; bases not matched to a gene: 4. The germline V gene encodes CDR1 LGHDT and CDR2 YNNKEL (reference sequence). The CDR3, as DNA: TGTGCCAGCAGCCAAGATGAAGGGGGCGACTATGGCTACACCTTC. This translates into CASSQDEGGDYGYTF.

The rearrangement joins TRBV30 to TRBJ2-7, with TRBD2 identical over 11 bases. The V gene's germline CDR1 is GTSNPN and CDR2 SVGIG (reference sequence). V was pared by 8 bases and J by 3 bases, with 6 bases of the junction left unmatched. This CDR3 is built from 13 residues. Here the CDR3 DNA reads TGTGCCGGTGGACTAGCGGGTATCTACGAGCAGTACTTC. Residues: CAGGLAGIYEQYF.

J is TRBJ1-1 and V is TRBV6-5, with no clear D. Trimming pared 0 bases from V and 0 bases from J, leaving 8 bases between. This CDR3 contains 15 residues. Germline assignment: CDR1 MNHEY and CDR2 SVGAGI. As DNA, the CDR3 is TGTGCCAGCAGTTACTCGGCCTCGGTGAACACTGAAGCTTTCTTT. Translated: CASSYSASVNTEAFF.

The J gene is TRBJ1-2, the V gene TRBV7-9, with D unclear. The V end lost 1 base, the J end lost 4 bases, and 10 bases lay between the germline ends. Germline V gene data show CDR1 as SEHNR and CDR2 as FQNEAQ (reference sequence). CDR3 length: 14 residues. The CDR3 DNA follows: TGTGCCAGCAGCTTAGTGCGGCAACCCTATGGCTACACCTTC. It yields the protein CASSLVRQPYGYTF.